This is a list of T cell receptor beta chains from one sample in a study of shared clonotypes between healthy human individuals. Assay: immunoSEQ multiplex PCR; the TCRdb copy retains only in-frame clones and omits some. The data contain hundreds of thousands of clones, approximately 95% of them seen just once; the ten biggest clones take up over 0.1%. Sequenced: naive CD8+ T cells sorted from blood. Source of these receptors: a woman aged 30 to 39 in good health. CDR3s include the opening cysteine and the closing phenylalanine or tryptophan. A D gene is named only where the DNA matches it firmly. A row's size may be missing; if present it is once, few, many or a size class.

>TRBJ1-1|TRBV27|NA|NA
TGTGCCAGCAGTTTAATGGTCGCGGAGACTGAAGCTTTCTTT
CASSLMVAETEAFF
>TRBJ1-2|TRBV7-9|NA|NA
TGTGCCAGCAGCTTAGGGGTAGAAAAACTAGGGGTTGGTGGCTACACCTTC
CASSLGVEKLGVGGYTF
>TRBJ1-4|TRBV15|TRBD1|NA
TGTGCCACCAGTGTAGAGACAGGGAGGACTGAAAAACTGTTTTTT
CATSVETGRTEKLFF
>TRBJ1-3|TRBV28|NA|NA
TGTGCCAGCAGTTTGTTTCGGACAGACCTCTCTGGAAACACCATATATTTT
CASSLFRTDLSGNTIYF
>TRBJ2-2|TRBV29-1|TRBD2|NA
TGCAGCGTTGTATTGGCGGGACTAGCGAACACCGGGGAGCTGTTTTTT
CSVVLAGLANTGELFF
>TRBJ2-1|TRBV9|NA|NA
TGTGCCACCAACGCCGGGACTGAGGTTGGTGAGCAGTTCTTC
CATNAGTEVGEQFF
>TRBJ1-1|TRBV6-5|NA|NA
TGTGCCAGCAGCCCCCAAGTGAACACTGAAGCTTTCTTT
CASSPQVNTEAFF
>TRBJ2-7|TRBV19|NA|NA
TGTGCCAGTAGTATGGGGGAGGGGGCGATCGAGCAGTACTTC
CASSMGEGAIEQYF
>TRBJ2-1|TRBV4-1|NA|NA
TGCGCCAGCAGCCAAGTGGCTAGCGCCAGGTACAATGAGCAGTTCTTC
CASSQVASARYNEQFF
>TRBJ1-1|TRBV6-6|NA|NA
TGTGCCAGCAGTTATCAACTGGGGGGGAAGGTCGTAGCTTTCTTT
CASSYQLGGKVVAFF
>TRBJ2-7|TRBV4-1|NA|NA
TGCGCCAGCAGCCAAGATAACCTGGTGTCCTACGAGCAGTACTTC
CASSQDNLVSYEQYF
>TRBJ1-5|TRBV28|TRBD1|NA
TGTGCCAGCAGCCTGGACAGGGACTATAGCAATCAGCCCCAGCATTTT
CASSLDRDYSNQPQHF
>TRBJ2-7|TRBV28|NA|NA
TGTGCCAGCGCGTACCCCCAAGGGGCCGAGCAGTACTTC
CASAYPQGAEQYF
>TRBJ2-1|TRBV7-9|NA|NA
TGTGCCAGCAGCTTAGAGCTTGTACAGTCCTCCTACAATGAGCAGTTCTTC
CASSLELVQSSYNEQFF
>TRBJ2-7|TRBV4-1|NA|once
TGCGCCAGCAGCCAAGGCACAGCCCTCTCCTACGAGCAGTACTTC
CASSQGTALSYEQYF
>TRBJ2-7|TRBV27|TRBD2|NA
TGTGCCAGCAGTTCGGGCGTTATAGCGGGAGTTGCCGAGCAGTACTTC
CASSSGVIAGVAEQYF
>TRBJ1-2|TRBV28|NA|NA
TGTGCCAGCAGTTTAACCCTTAATGGCTACACCTTC
CASSLTLNGYTF
>TRBJ2-7|TRBV2|NA|NA
TGTGCCAGCGAAACCCCGGGACCACACTACGAGCAGTACTTC
CASETPGPHYEQYF
>TRBJ2-7|TRBV5-4|TRBD1|NA
TGTGCCAGCAGCCAGTACCGGGACAGTAGGGGAGAGCAGTACTTC
CASSQYRDSRGEQYF
>TRBJ1-1|TRBV5-8|NA|NA
TGTGCCAGCAGCTTGTGGCAGCTGAACACTGAAGCTTTCTTT
CASSLWQLNTEAFF
>TRBJ2-5|TRBV7-9|TRBD2|NA
TGTGCCAGCAGCTTAGCGCAGCCCGGGGGGGAGACCCAGTACTTC
CASSLAQPGGETQYF
>TRBJ1-1|TRBV25-1|NA|NA
TGTGCCAGCAGCATAACACTGCACACTGAAGCTTTCTTT
CASSITLHTEAFF
>TRBJ1-1|TRBV27|TRBD1|few
TGTGCCAGCAGTCAGGGACAGGGGCGGGCTTTCTTT
CASSQGQGRAFF
>TRBJ1-5|TRBV19|TRBD1|few
TGTGCCAGTAGCCCGACAGGGTTGAGCAATCAGCCCCAGCATTTT
CASSPTGLSNQPQHF
>TRBJ2-1|TRBV7-6|TRBD2|NA
TGTGCCAGCAGCTTAGCAGCTAGCGGCCCACAGTTCTTC
CASSLAASGPQFF
>TRBJ2-3|TRBV7-9|TRBD2|NA
TGTGCCAGCAGCCCCCTCGGAGCGGGAAGCCGCACAGATACGCAGTATTTT
CASSPLGAGSRTDTQYF
>TRBJ2-3|TRBV28|TRBD2|NA
TGTGCCTCGAAGGCGAGCGGGATAGGGGATACGCAGTATTTT
CASKASGIGDTQYF
>TRBJ2-7|TRBV7-8|NA|NA
TGTGCCAGCAGCTTAGTTACAAGTTCCTACGAGCAGTACTTC
CASSLVTSSYEQYF
>TRBJ2-7|TRBV5-4|TRBD1|NA
TGTGCCAGCAGCTACTCCGGGACAGGGGTCTCCGAGCAGTACTTC
CASSYSGTGVSEQYF
>TRBJ1-2|TRBV15|NA|NA
TGTGCCACCAGCACGAGACCCACTTCTGGTGGCTACACCTTC
CATSTRPTSGGYTF
>TRBJ2-5|TRBV5-1|TRBD1|NA
TGCGCCAGCAGCTGGATGGGACAGCAACAAGAGACCCAGTACTTC
CASSWMGQQQETQYF
>TRBJ2-7|TRBV15|TRBD1|once
TGTGCCACCAGCCCCGGGACAGGGGCCTACGAGCAGTACTTC
CATSPGTGAYEQYF
>TRBJ2-7|TRBV28|TRBD1|NA
TGTGCCAGCATCAGGACAGGGGCCTCCTACGAGCAGTACTTC
CASIRTGASYEQYF
>TRBJ2-2|TRBV27|TRBD2|NA
TGTGCCAGCAGTTTAACACTAGCGGGTTACACCGGGGAGCTGTTTTTT
CASSLTLAGYTGELFF
>TRBJ1-4|TRBV7-9|TRBD1|NA
TGTGCCAGCAGCTTTCAGGGGGTAACTAATGAAAAACTGTTTTTT
CASSFQGVTNEKLFF
>TRBJ2-4|TRBV10-1|TRBD1|NA
TGCGCCAGCAGTGAGTCGGGGGACAGCGTAGCCAAAAACATTCAGTACTTC
CASSESGDSVAKNIQYF
>TRBJ1-1|TRBV5-6|NA|NA
TGTGCCAGCAAACCCGGGGGGAACACTGAAGCTTTCTTT
CASKPGGNTEAFF
>TRBJ2-1|TRBV27|TRBD2|NA
TGTGCCAGCAGTTTACTAGCGGGATCCGGTGAGCAGTTCTTC
CASSLLAGSGEQFF